Below, 18 T cell receptor beta chains from the same sample are listed, as sequenced in a study of control samples from healthy donors and cancer patients. Only in-frame clones appear in the TCRdb table, and some are missing; sequencing was by immunoSEQ multiplex PCR. The table records about 190,000 clones, 91% of them present only once. What was sequenced was blood. The source is a man aged 25 to 45 in good health.

The chain links TRBV7-9 to TRBJ1-1; D gene ambiguous. Trimming cost V 5 bases and J 6 bases, with 7 bases left between them. CDR1 and CDR2 from the germline V gene are SEHNR and FQNEAQ (reference sequence). The CDR3 consists of 11 residues. CDR3: CASSPRSEAFF. The DNA of the CDR3 is TGTGCCAGCAGCCCCCGGTCTGAAGCTTTCTTT.

V gene TRBV19 combines with J gene TRBJ1-2, with TRBD1 matching 7 bases. Trimming at V came to 3 bases and at J to 7 bases, leaving 5 bases not matched to a gene. This CDR3 spans 13 amino acids. CDR1 LNHDA and CDR2 SQIVND come from the germline V gene (reference sequence). Here the CDR3 reads CASSIHYRGGYTF. As DNA, the CDR3 is TGTGCCAGTAGTATTCACTACAGGGGTGGCTACACCTTC.

The chain employs TRBV5-6 and TRBJ1-3; D remains ambiguous. V was cut by 7 bases and J by 0 bases, with 14 bases left in between. This CDR3 comprises 15 residues. Germline-derived CDR1 and CDR2 are SGHDT and YYEEEE. CDR3 residues: CASPPRRYSGNTIYF. The CDR3 DNA sequence: TGTGCCAGCCCGCCTCGGCGGTACTCTGGAAACACCATATATTTT.

The chain joins TRBV19 to TRBJ2-2, with 12 bases aligning to TRBD2. The CDR3 consists of 16 residues. Germline V CDR1 and CDR2: LNHDA, SQIVND (reference sequence). The junction had 5 bases not matched to a gene; V was cut back by 3 bases and J by 6 bases. CDR3 DNA sequence: TGTGCCAGTAGTATGAGTCTAGCGGGGGGGCCCGGGGAGCTGTTTTTT. As protein: CASSMSLAGGPGELFF.

The J gene is TRBJ1-6, the V gene TRBV9; D gene ambiguous. Germline lookup yields CDR1 SGDLS and CDR2 YYNGEE. Between the trimmed V and J ends, which lost 4 bases and 5 bases, there was a span of 13 bases. This CDR3 has 15 residues. CDR3 loop: CASSSAASNNSPLHF. The CDR3 DNA is TGTGCCAGCAGCTCAGCGGCCAGCAATAATTCACCCCTCCACTTT.

The rearrangement joins TRBV11-2 to TRBJ2-2; TRBD1 or TRBD2 may be the D gene (5 bases each). CDR1 and CDR2 from the germline V gene are SGHAT and FQNNGV. The CDR3 totals 17 residues. V was shortened by 0 bases and J by 7 bases, with 18 bases between the two germline ends. The CDR3 coding sequence is TGTGCCAGCAGCTTAGAGAGGGGACCACTTGCACACGGGGAGCTGTTTTTT. It codes for CASSLERGPLAHGELFF.

The DNA of the CDR3 is TGTGCCAGTAGTCCTCAGGGGAACATCCCCCGTGAAAAACTGTTTTTT. It translates to CASSPQGNIPREKLFF. V usage is TRBV19 and J usage is TRBJ1-4, with D perhaps TRBD1 (6 bases). The CDR3 runs to 16 residues. Germline assignment: CDR1 LNHDA and CDR2 SQIVND (reference sequence). The V end lost 5 bases, the J end lost 7 bases, and 20 bases lay between the germline ends. The variable domain in full, completed from reference TRBV19 and TRBJ1-4, reads DGGITQSPKYLFRKEGQNVTLSCEQNLNHDAMYWYRQDPGQGLRLIYYSQIVNDFQKGDIAEGYSVSREKKESFPLTVTSAQKNPTAFYLCASSPQGNIPREKLFFGSGTQLSVL.

V usage is TRBV2 and J usage is TRBJ2-2; D may be TRBD1 (5 bases). CDR1 is SNHLY, CDR2 FYNNEI, per germline. The ends were cut back, 5 bases at V and 3 bases at J, with 19 bases in the middle. The length of the CDR3 is 17 residues. The CDR3 protein is CASSKDKNRVYTGELFF. The CDR3 bases are TGTGCCAGCAGTAAGGACAAAAATCGCGTATACACCGGGGAGCTGTTTTTT.

This chain links TRBV11-3 with TRBJ2-1, with 14 bases matching TRBD2. Trimming took 5 bases from V and 7 from J; bases not matched to a gene: 7. The CDR3 totals 16 residues. CDR1 and CDR2 from the germline V gene are SGHNT and YENEEA. CDR3 amino acids: CASSTRTSGGSNEQFF. CDR3 bases: TGTGCCAGCAGCACCCGGACTAGCGGGGGGAGTAATGAGCAGTTCTTC.

The sample holds one count of this clone. The rearrangement links TRBV5-1 to TRBJ1-6; no reliable D call. CDR1 and CDR2 (germline): SGHRS, YFSETQ. CDR3 length equals 15 residues. V was trimmed by 0 bases and J by 5 bases, leaving 9 bases between them. In nucleotides, the CDR3 is TGCGCCAGCAGCTTGGGCGGGGTCGATAATTCACCCCTCCACTTT. This encodes CASSLGGVDNSPLHF.

The CDR3 region has the DNA TGTGCCAGTACTCGGCAGGGGGGACAGCCCCAGCATTTT. Its translation: CASTRQGGQPQHF. The V and J genes are TRBV19 and TRBJ1-5, with 7 bases lining up with TRBD1. Germline V gene lookup returns CDR1 LNHDA and CDR2 SQIVND (reference sequence). The length of the CDR3 is 13 residues. The V gene end was trimmed by 7 bases and the J gene end by 7 bases; junction bases not matched to a gene: 7.

The chain carries TRBV9 and TRBJ1-4; D gene uncertain. This CDR3 has 14 residues. V lost 4 bases and J lost 5, with 12 bases in between. CDR1 is SGDLS, CDR2 YYNGEE, per germline. DNA for the CDR3: TGTGCCAGCAGCACCCGTTTGGAGAATGAAAAACTGTTTTTT. Translating it yields CASSTRLENEKLFF.

V and J are TRBV6-1 and TRBJ1-2; 8 bases line up with TRBD1. In germline, CDR1 is MNHNS, CDR2 SASEGT. This CDR3 is 14 amino acids long. V shed 0 bases and J 6 bases; nucleotides not matched to a gene: 3. The CDR3 DNA is TGTGCCAGCAGTGAAGCATACAGGGGGAATGGCTACACCTTC. It codes for CASSEAYRGNGYTF.

In its sample, this clone was seen once. The chain employs TRBV19 and TRBJ2-1, with 7 positions matching TRBD2. V dropped 8 bases and J dropped 0; count of bases not matched to a gene: 7. The CDR3 spans 15 residues. CDR1 and CDR2 (germline): LNHDA, SQIVND (reference sequence). CDR3 DNA: TGTGCCAGTCGTGCCGGGGGGAGCTCCTACAATGAGCAGTTCTTC. It specifies CASRAGGSSYNEQFF.

The V call is TRBV5-1, the J call TRBJ2-7; D may be TRBD1 (5 bases). Per the germline V gene, CDR1 is SGHRS and CDR2 is YFSETQ. This CDR3 contains 15 residues. Trimming pared 3 bases from V and 1 base from J, leaving 14 bases between. CDR3 coding DNA: TGCGCCAGCAGCTACTCCGGCCAGGGATCCTACGAGCAGTACTTC. This encodes CASSYSGQGSYEQYF.

This chain links TRBV6-5 with TRBJ1-6; D is possibly TRBD1 (5 bases). Trimming took 6 bases from V and 12 from J, leaving 21 bases between them. Germline CDR1 reads MNHEY; CDR2 reads SVGAGI. This CDR3 spans 15 amino acids. The CDR3 sequence is CASRWPDNAPRPLHF. CDR3 nucleotide sequence: TGTGCCAGCAGGTGGCCGGACAATGCACCGAGACCCCTCCACTTT.

CDR3 region: CASFRGGTEAFF. Here the CDR3 DNA reads TGTGCCAGTTTTAGGGGTGGGACTGAAGCTTTCTTT. The chain employs TRBV6-5 and TRBJ1-1; D might be TRBD1 (5 bases). The V and J ends lost 9 bases and 5 bases respectively, with 13 bases between them. CDR1 is MNHEY, CDR2 SVGAGI, per germline. The CDR3 has 12 amino acids.

CDR3 sequence: CASSLDSPPLHF. The CDR3 DNA is TGTGCCAGCAGCTTAGATTCGCCGCCCCTCCACTTT. The rearrangement uses TRBV7-9 and TRBJ1-6; D ambiguous. Germline V lookup: CDR1 SEHNR, CDR2 FQNEAQ (reference sequence). The V end was cut by 1 base, the J end by 13 bases, with 8 bases between. The CDR3 has 12 amino acids.